Each of the 24 T cell receptor beta chains below was sequenced from the same sample in a study of OX40 agonist ivuxolimab in advanced cancers. Profiled with immunoSEQ multiplex PCR; TCRdb holds only in-frame clones, not every one. This sample has around 30,000 clones, with more than 65% found just once. Specimen: CD4+ or CD8+ T cells sorted from blood, collected in a trial of the OX40 agonist ivuxolimab. Every receptor here comes from an adult with an advanced solid tumor such as melanoma, head and neck, liver or kidney cancer.

The rearrangement links TRBV11-1 to TRBJ1-2, with 7 bases aligning to TRBD1. The trim removed 2 bases at V and 4 bases at J, leaving 4 bases unmatched. CDR1 is SGHAT and CDR2 is FQDESV in the germline V gene (reference sequence). The CDR3 length is 14 residues. CDR3: CASSLRTGAYGYTF. CDR3 DNA: TGTGCCAGCAGCTTAAGGACAGGCGCCTATGGCTACACCTTC.

The rearrangement links TRBV27 to TRBJ2-7; D gene unclear. Germline values: CDR1 MNHEY, CDR2 SMNVEV (reference sequence). This CDR3 region has 16 residues. V was trimmed by 0 bases and J by 3 bases, leaving 15 bases between them. This CDR3 reads CASSLSVRAPYYEQYF. CDR3 DNA sequence: TGTGCCAGCAGTTTATCTGTCCGGGCCCCTTACTACGAGCAGTACTTC.

V gene TRBV6-5 combines with J gene TRBJ1-1; no clear D. The CDR3 loop spans 14 amino acids. Trimming pared 0 bases from V and 1 base from J, leaving 6 bases between. Germline values: CDR1 MNHEY, CDR2 SVGAGI. The CDR3 sequence is CASSYSEGNTEAFF. The CDR3 nucleotides are TGTGCCAGCAGTTACTCGGAGGGGAACACTGAAGCTTTCTTT.

The V call is TRBV5-1, the J call TRBJ1-1; D unresolved. Trimming removed 4 bases at V and 5 bases at J, with 18 bases between. The CDR3 is 15 amino acids. Per germline, CDR1 SGHRS and CDR2 YFSETQ. The DNA of the CDR3 is TGCGCCAGCAGCCCGACCAAATCCCTCGGGACTGAAGCTTTCTTT. Translated: CASSPTKSLGTEAFF.

By sample fraction, this clone is medium-sized. The DNA for the CDR3 is TGTGCCAGCAGCTTCCGGGACAGCATTAACTATGGCTACACCTTC. Protein sequence: CASSFRDSINYGYTF. The chain combines TRBV9 with TRBJ1-2; 7 nucleotides align to TRBD1. Trimming removed 4 bases from V and 1 base from J; junction bases left unmatched: 7. Germline CDR1 is SGDLS and CDR2 is YYNGEE. This CDR3 spans 15 amino acids.

The chain employs TRBV11-3 and TRBJ1-5, with D unresolved. Germline CDR1 SGHNT, CDR2 YENEEA. Trimming removed 1 base at V and 1 base at J, with 2 bases between. CDR3 size: 13 residues. CDR3 coding DNA: TGTGCCAGCAGCTTAGTCAGCAATCAGCCCCAGCATTTT. This codes for CASSLVSNQPQHF.

The chain has TRBV7-9 and TRBJ2-4; the D is unclear. The CDR3 is 14 amino acids. V lost 1 base and J lost 1, with 5 bases in between. In germline, CDR1 is SEHNR, CDR2 FQNEAQ (reference sequence). The CDR3 coding sequence is TGTGCCAGCAGCTTAGGGTTGGCCAAAAACATTCAGTACTTC. Translated, it gives CASSLGLAKNIQYF.

This clone was counted a few times. The chain carries TRBV4-2 and TRBJ2-7; perhaps TRBD1 as D (6 bases). V lost 0 bases and J 2 bases, leaving 8 bases between the germline ends. The V gene's germline CDR1 is LGHNA and CDR2 YNFKEQ. The CDR3 loop spans 14 amino acids. In nucleotides, the CDR3 is TGTGCCAGCAGCCAAGATCCAGGGGCCTACGAGCAGTACTTC. Amino acid sequence: CASSQDPGAYEQYF.

This chain links TRBV7-9 with TRBJ2-3; no clear D. V dropped 1 base and J dropped 4 bases, with 6 bases sitting between them. Germline CDR1 reads SEHNR; CDR2 reads FQNEAQ (reference sequence). The CDR3 is 13 residues long. The CDR3 DNA is TGTGCCAGCAGCTTAGGAAACCCAGATACGCAGTATTTT. As protein: CASSLGNPDTQYF.

This sequence joins TRBV19 and TRBJ1-2; perhaps TRBD1 as D (5 bases). Germline-derived CDR1 and CDR2 are LNHDA and SQIVND (reference sequence). This CDR3 has 13 residues. V lost 4 bases, J lost 8 bases, and 14 bases lay in between. The CDR3 DNA reads as TGTGCCAGTAGTACACCCCCAGGGAAGGGCTACACCTTC. Protein sequence: CASSTPPGKGYTF.

V gene TRBV6-1 combines with J gene TRBJ2-3; tentatively, D is TRBD2 (7 bases). CDR3 size: 15 residues. V lost 3 bases and J lost 4, with 14 bases in between. Germline CDR1 is MNHNS and CDR2 is SASEGT. CDR3: CASSEEAGASDTQYF. The CDR3 coding sequence is TGTGCCAGCAGTGAGGAGGCGGGGGCATCAGATACGCAGTATTTT.

This sequence joins TRBV7-9 and TRBJ1-1; D is possibly TRBD1 (5 bases). The germline V gene encodes CDR1 SEHNR and CDR2 FQNEAQ (reference sequence). The CDR3 sequence is 14 residues long. V lost 5 bases and J lost 4, with 14 bases in between. CDR3 in DNA: TGTGCCAGCAGCCCGACCTGGGGCCTCACTGAAGCTTTCTTT. Encoded protein: CASSPTWGLTEAFF.

The chain couples TRBV19 to TRBJ2-3; D is possibly TRBD1 (5 bases). Germline assignment: CDR1 LNHDA and CDR2 SQIVND (reference sequence). This CDR3 has 13 residues. V was pared by 4 bases and J by 4 bases, with 9 bases between. As DNA, the CDR3 is TGTGCCAGTAGTAGGACAAGTCCAGATACGCAGTATTTT. Residues: CASSRTSPDTQYF.

This rearrangement joins TRBV5-4 to TRBJ2-7; the D gene is possibly TRBD1 (6 bases). V gave up 4 bases and J gave up 7 bases, with 24 bases separating them. This CDR3 contains 16 residues. CDR1 SGHNT and CDR2 YYREEE come from the germline V gene (reference sequence). The chain's CDR3 is CASSAPKMTGRKEQYF. CDR3 DNA: TGTGCCAGCAGCGCTCCTAAAATGACAGGCAGGAAAGAGCAGTACTTC.

This clone has just one count. V is TRBV2 and J is TRBJ2-2; possibly TRBD1 for D (5 bases). Germline CDR1 reads SNHLY; CDR2 reads FYNNEI. Deletions cut 7 bases from V and 4 bases from J, with 10 bases between. The CDR3 has 13 residues. CDR3: CASTAGITGELFF. The CDR3 DNA reads as TGTGCCAGCACGGCAGGGATCACCGGGGAGCTGTTTTTT.

The chain links TRBV4-1 to TRBJ2-3; 10 nucleotides match TRBD1. Germline CDR1 is MGHRA and CDR2 is YSYEKL. Trimming at V came to 6 bases and at J to 4 bases, leaving 7 bases not matched to a gene. This CDR3 spans 15 amino acids. The CDR3 reads CASRWTGGSSDTQYF. The CDR3 coding sequence is TGCGCCAGCAGATGGACAGGGGGTTCGTCAGATACGCAGTATTTT.

V is TRBV6-1 and J is TRBJ2-7; D ambiguous. The germline CDR1 and CDR2 sequences are MNHNS and SASEGT. CDR3 length equals 12 residues. V was cut by 6 bases and J by 3 bases, with 9 bases left in between. The CDR3 reads CASSEKGYEQYF. The CDR3 DNA reads as TGTGCCAGCAGCGAAAAGGGCTACGAGCAGTACTTC.

The V gene is TRBV27, the J gene TRBJ1-2; D perhaps matches TRBD1 (5 bases). The length of the CDR3 is 18 residues. The V gene lost 3 bases and the J gene lost 4 bases, with 24 bases spanning the gap. Per the germline V gene, CDR1 is MNHEY and CDR2 is SMNVEV (reference sequence). The CDR3 loop is CASSFSQLGMGQGYGYTF. For the CDR3, the DNA is TGTGCCAGCAGTTTTTCACAGTTAGGGATGGGCCAGGGCTATGGCTACACCTTC.

CDR3 DNA sequence: TGCGCCAGCAGCCAAGTGGACTCCTACGAGCAGTACTTC. Translating it yields CASSQVDSYEQYF. V and J are TRBV4-1 and TRBJ2-7; the D is unclear. Trimming took off 1 base at V and 0 bases at J, with 4 bases between the two ends. Germline assignment: CDR1 MGHRA and CDR2 YSYEKL. The CDR3 is 13 amino acids.

The chain combines TRBV7-3 with TRBJ2-1; D unclear. This CDR3 is built from 15 residues. With 1 base removed from V and 0 bases from J, the gap between germline ends came to 7 bases. In germline, CDR1 is SGHTA, CDR2 FQGTGA. As DNA, the CDR3 is TGTGCCAGCAGCTTAATGGTTAGCTCCTACAATGAGCAGTTCTTC. The encoded protein is CASSLMVSSYNEQFF. Based on the CDR3 plus reference TRBV7-3 and TRBJ2-1, the full variable domain is GAGVSQTPSNKVTEKGKYVELRCDPISGHTALYWYRQSLGQGPEFLIYFQGTGAADDSGLPNDRFFAVRPEGSVSTLKIQRTERGDSAVYLCASSLMVSSYNEQFFGPGTRLTVL.

The rearrangement joins TRBV19 to TRBJ1-5; D is ambiguous. Germline CDR1 is LNHDA and CDR2 is SQIVND (reference sequence). The V gene lost 2 bases and the J gene lost 7 bases, with 9 bases spanning the gap. This CDR3 spans 13 amino acids. The CDR3 loop is CASSIRNGQPQHF. The CDR3 nucleotides read TGTGCCAGTAGTATACGGAACGGCCAGCCCCAGCATTTT.

The CDR3 DNA reads as TGTGCCAGCAGCTTAGCGTCGGACACTTACTACGAGCAGTACTTC. It specifies CASSLASDTYYEQYF. The V call is TRBV11-1, the J call TRBJ2-7; possible D gene TRBD1, 5 bases. Germline CDR1 SGHAT, CDR2 FQDESV (reference sequence). The CDR3 runs 15 residues. The V and J ends lost 0 bases and 3 bases respectively, with 12 bases between them.

V usage is TRBV6-5 and J usage is TRBJ2-1, with D perhaps TRBD1 (6 bases). The V and J ends lost 5 bases and 2 bases respectively, with 10 bases between them. CDR1 is MNHEY and CDR2 is SVGAGI in the germline V gene. The CDR3 spans 14 residues. The CDR3 sequence: CASSKRDTYNEQFF. The CDR3 coding sequence is TGTGCCAGCAGTAAACGGGACACCTACAATGAGCAGTTCTTC.

J is TRBJ2-7 and V is TRBV7-9; the match to TRBD1 covers 7 bases. Per germline, CDR1 SEHNR and CDR2 FQNEAQ (reference sequence). The trim removed 7 bases at V and 6 bases at J, leaving 6 bases unmatched. The CDR3 contains 12 residues. The CDR3 loop is CASTDDRVEQYF. The CDR3 DNA sequence: TGTGCCAGCACCGACGACAGGGTCGAGCAGTACTTC.